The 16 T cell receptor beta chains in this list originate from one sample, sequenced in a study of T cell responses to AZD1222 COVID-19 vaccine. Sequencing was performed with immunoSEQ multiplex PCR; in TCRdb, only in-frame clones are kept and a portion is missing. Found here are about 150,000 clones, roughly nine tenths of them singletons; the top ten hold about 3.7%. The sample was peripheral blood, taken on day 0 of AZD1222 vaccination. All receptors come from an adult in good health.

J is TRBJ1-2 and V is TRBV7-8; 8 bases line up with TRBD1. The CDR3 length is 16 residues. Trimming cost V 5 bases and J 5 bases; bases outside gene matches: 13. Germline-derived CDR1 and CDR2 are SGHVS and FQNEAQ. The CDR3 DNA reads TGTGCCAGCAGCGCGACGCTAGGGACAGGCCTATATGGCTACACCTTC. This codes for CASSATLGTGLYGYTF.

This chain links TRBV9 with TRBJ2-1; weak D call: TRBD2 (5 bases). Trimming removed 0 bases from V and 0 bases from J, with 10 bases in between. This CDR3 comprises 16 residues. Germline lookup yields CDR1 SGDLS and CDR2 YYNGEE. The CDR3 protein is CASSVGGGSSYNEQFF. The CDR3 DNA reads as TGTGCCAGCAGCGTAGGGGGTGGGAGCTCCTACAATGAGCAGTTCTTC.

The CDR3 sequence: CASSRSGDSYNEQFF. CDR3 bases: TGTGCCAGCAGTCGGAGCGGGGATTCCTACAATGAGCAGTTCTTC. The chain couples TRBV6-5 to TRBJ2-1; 7 bases agree with TRBD2. The trim removed 5 bases at V and 1 base at J, leaving 5 bases unmatched. The V gene's germline CDR1 is MNHEY and CDR2 SVGAGI. The CDR3 totals 15 residues.

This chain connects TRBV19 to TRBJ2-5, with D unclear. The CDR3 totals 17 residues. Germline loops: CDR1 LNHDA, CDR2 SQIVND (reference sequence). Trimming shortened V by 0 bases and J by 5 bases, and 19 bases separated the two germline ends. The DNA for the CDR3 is TGTGCCAGTAGTATAGATCGTGGTCGGGCCTCGTGGGAGACCCAGTACTTC. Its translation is CASSIDRGRASWETQYF.

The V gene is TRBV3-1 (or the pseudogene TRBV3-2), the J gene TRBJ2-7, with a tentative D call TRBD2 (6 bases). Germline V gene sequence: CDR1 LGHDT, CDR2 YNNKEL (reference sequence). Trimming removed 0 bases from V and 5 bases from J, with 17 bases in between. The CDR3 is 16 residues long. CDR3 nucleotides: TGTGCCAGCAGCCAAGAGGGGAGGCCTCTGGTTCACGAGCAGTACTTC. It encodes CASSQEGRPLVHEQYF.

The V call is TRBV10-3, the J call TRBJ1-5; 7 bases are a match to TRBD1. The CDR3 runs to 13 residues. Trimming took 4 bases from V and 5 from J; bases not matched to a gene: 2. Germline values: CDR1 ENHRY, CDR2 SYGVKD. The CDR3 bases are TGTGCCATCAGTGTAACAGGGGATCAGCCCCAGCATTTT. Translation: CAISVTGDQPQHF.

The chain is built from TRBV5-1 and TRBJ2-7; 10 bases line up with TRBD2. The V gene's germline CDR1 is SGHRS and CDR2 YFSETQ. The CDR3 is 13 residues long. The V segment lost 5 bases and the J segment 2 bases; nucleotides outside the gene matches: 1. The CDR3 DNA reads TGCGCCAGCAGTACTAGCGGGACCTACGAGCAGTACTTC. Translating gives CASSTSGTYEQYF.

In nucleotides, the CDR3 is TGTGCCAGCAGCGGGACCGGCCGGATCTACGAGCAGTACTTC. This gives the protein CASSGTGRIYEQYF. The chain is built from TRBV6-5 and TRBJ2-7, with D possibly being TRBD1 or TRBD2 (5 bases each). Germline V gene sequence: CDR1 MNHEY, CDR2 SVGAGI. The V end was cut by 6 bases, the J end by 3 bases, with 15 bases between. This CDR3 is 14 amino acids long.

The chain's CDR3 is CASSLAQARGHGYTF. The CDR3 DNA reads as TGTGCCAGCAGCTTAGCGCAGGCCCGGGGACATGGCTACACCTTC. V is TRBV7-2 and J is TRBJ1-2; D may be TRBD1 (5 bases). The CDR3 contains 15 residues. Trimming shortened V by 0 bases and J by 6 bases, and 14 bases separated the two germline ends. Germline V lookup: CDR1 SGHTA, CDR2 FQGNSA.

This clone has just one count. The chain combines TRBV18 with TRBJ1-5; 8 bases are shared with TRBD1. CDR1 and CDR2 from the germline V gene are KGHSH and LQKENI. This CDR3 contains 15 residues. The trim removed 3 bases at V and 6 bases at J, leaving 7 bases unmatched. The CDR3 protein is CASSPQRTGLQPQHF. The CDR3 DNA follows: TGTGCCAGCTCACCCCAGAGGACAGGGCTTCAGCCCCAGCATTTT.

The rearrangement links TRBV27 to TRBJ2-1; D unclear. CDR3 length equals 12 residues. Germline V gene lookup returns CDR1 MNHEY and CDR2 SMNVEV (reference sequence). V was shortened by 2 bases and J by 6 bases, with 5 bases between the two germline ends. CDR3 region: CASSLPGNEQFF. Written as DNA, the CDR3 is TGTGCCAGCAGTTTACCTGGCAATGAGCAGTTCTTC.

The CDR3 spells CASRRQGAVPLHFYGYTF. CDR3 sequence (DNA): TGTGCCAGTAGGAGACAGGGGGCGGTCCCCCTTCACTTCTATGGCTACACCTTC. The chain has TRBV19 and TRBJ1-2; 10 nucleotides align to TRBD1. CDR1 is LNHDA and CDR2 is SQIVND in the germline V gene (reference sequence). This CDR3 comprises 18 residues. J lost 4 bases, V lost 6 bases, and 17 bases had no gene match.

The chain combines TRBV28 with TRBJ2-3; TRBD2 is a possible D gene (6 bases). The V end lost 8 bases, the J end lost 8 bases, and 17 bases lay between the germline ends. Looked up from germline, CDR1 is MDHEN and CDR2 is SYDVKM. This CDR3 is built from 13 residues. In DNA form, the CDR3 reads TGTGCCAGCCGGGACTTCTTGAGGGTTACGCAGTATTTT. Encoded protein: CASRDFLRVTQYF.

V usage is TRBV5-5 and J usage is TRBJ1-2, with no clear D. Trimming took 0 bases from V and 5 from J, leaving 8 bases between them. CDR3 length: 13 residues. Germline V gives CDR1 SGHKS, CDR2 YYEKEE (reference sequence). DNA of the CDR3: TGTGCCAGCAGCTTGGAACAGATTTATGGCTACACCTTC. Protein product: CASSLEQIYGYTF.

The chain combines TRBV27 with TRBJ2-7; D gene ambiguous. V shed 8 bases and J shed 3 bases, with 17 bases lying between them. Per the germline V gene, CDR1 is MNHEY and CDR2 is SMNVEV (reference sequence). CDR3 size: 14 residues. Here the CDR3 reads CASARPGAFYEQYF. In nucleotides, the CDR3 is TGTGCCAGCGCCCGTCCGGGTGCGTTCTACGAGCAGTACTTC.

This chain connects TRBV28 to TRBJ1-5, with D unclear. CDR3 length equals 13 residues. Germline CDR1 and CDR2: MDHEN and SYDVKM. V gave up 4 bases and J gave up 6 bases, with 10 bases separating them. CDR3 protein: CASSWPGGQPQHF. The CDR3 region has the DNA TGTGCCAGCAGTTGGCCGGGAGGTCAGCCCCAGCATTTT.